This T cell receptor beta chain was profiled in a study (dated by TCRdb to between 2014 and 2017). About the full investigation: Whether tumor-infiltrating Tregs in breast cancer are recruited from blood Tregs or converted in situ from other CD4+ T cell subsets was tested.

Full-length TCR variable regions were amplified by 5' RACE PCR using constant-region reverse primers, and then by semi-nested PCR using Nested Universal Primer A. The ReliaPrep RNA Cell Miniprep System was used to extract total RNA, which was then reverse transcribed into 5'RACE-ready cDNA with the SMARTer RACE 5'/3' Kit. An Illumina MiSeq was used to sequence the full-length TCR alpha and beta libraries, which had been barcoded with multiplex adaptors. The authors' analysis ran thus. For each of nine subset-tissue groups, sequencing data from the five patients were combined, and the groups were compared by unsupervised clustering of TCR gene usage. The Morisita-Horn index was used to calculate repertoire similarity, with shared sequences weighted by how much each contributed to each repertoire. TCRdb passed the public sequencing reads through fastp at Q25 and MiXCR, retaining productive beta sequences. Entries that share a CDR3 protein sequence are merged under the most common genes and DNA. TCRdb assigned the V and J calls; the authors' analysis was not used. Present in this sample are tens of thousands of distinct CDR3 sequences, 26% of which were seen just once. 3.5% to 4.5% of the sample lies in the top ten.

The research as a whole found: The validation in the larger cohort was limited to a single TCR beta V-J rearrangement instead of whole repertoires. The TCR alpha and beta sequences of tumor-infiltrating Tregs showed the greatest overlap with tumor naive CD4+ T cells, followed by blood naive CD4+ T cells. Tumor memory CD4+ T cell TCR gene usage clustered with blood and lymph node memory CD4+ cells and lymph node naive CD4+ cells.

This clonotype is regarded as medium-sized (0.01 to 0.1%). Its antigen remains undetermined. Base quality data are lacking; no much larger clone is found one base away. Naive CD4+ T cells were purified with the Miltenyi Naive CD4+ T Cell Isolation kit, with Tregs depleted using CD25 microbeads. Tregs, naive and memory CD4+ T cells from tumor, blood and ipsilateral draining lymph nodes of a few breast cancer patients underwent full-length TCR alpha and beta sequencing. Tumor tissue and lymph nodes obtained from ipsilateral axillary dissection were perfused with PBS, minced and then digested with collagenase I and hyaluronidase. Ficoll density gradient centrifugation was used to isolate mononuclear cells from lymph nodes or from approximately 50 ml of peripheral blood. Sorted cell populations were confirmed by FACS to exceed 90% purity. The clonotype was recovered from a female donor with breast cancer. Sequences were obtained from naive CD4+ T cells sorted from a lymph node. The sample's cell subset or site, from its label and the paper: naive CD4+ T cells, CD4+CD45RA+CD25-.

Here is the DNA: TGTGCCAGCAGTGCAACCCAGGGTCTGGAACTCTATGGCTACACCTTC. Its protein product is CASSATQGLELYGYTF. Recombination linked TRBV6-5 to TRBJ1-2; the D region possibly corresponds to TRBD1 (5 bases align). From a lookup of the germline V gene, CDR1 and CDR2 are MNHEY and SVGAGI. Measured from the cysteine to the phenylalanine, the CDR3 is 16 residues long. Just the 48-base CDR3 DNA is kept, in frame starting at base 1. The trim is 5 bases for V and 4 bases for J, with a gap of 20 bases between the germline ends.